The 31 T cell receptor beta chains below all came from one sample that was sequenced in a study of shared clonotypes between healthy human individuals. The repertoire was sequenced with immunoSEQ multiplex PCR; TCRdb's copy has only in-frame clones and lacks some. The sample includes 2 million to 2.5 million clones, approximately 96% of them seen just once. Sequenced: naive CD4+ T cells sorted from blood. Described subset: CD45RA+ positively selected. The receptors stem from a man aged 18-30 years in good health.

The V gene is TRBV28, the J gene TRBJ1-2; D is perhaps TRBD1 (5 bases). The CDR3 totals 14 residues. Germline CDR1 MDHEN, CDR2 SYDVKM. V lost 6 bases to trimming and J lost 4 bases, with 15 bases between them. CDR3 sequence (DNA): TGTGCCAGCAGCCAAGGGGTTACCATCTATGGCTACACCTTC. Amino acid sequence: CASSQGVTIYGYTF.

This chain links TRBV6-1 with TRBJ2-1; D perhaps matches TRBD2 (6 bases). The length of the CDR3 is 15 residues. V was pared by 4 bases and J by 9 bases, with 19 bases between. Germline-derived CDR1 and CDR2 are MNHNS and SASEGT. The CDR3 region is CASSATSFPDGEQFF. In DNA form, the CDR3 reads TGTGCCAGCAGTGCCACTAGCTTCCCTGACGGTGAGCAGTTCTTC.

The chain combines TRBV11-1 with TRBJ2-7; TRBD1 is a possible D gene (6 bases). The CDR3 loop spans 16 amino acids. Trimming pared 5 bases from V and 2 bases from J, leaving 19 bases between. Germline V gives CDR1 SGHAT, CDR2 FQDESV (reference sequence). As DNA, the CDR3 is TGTGCCAGCAGCCCGACAACAGGGAGACCAACCTACGAGCAGTACTTC. This translates into CASSPTTGRPTYEQYF.

CDR3 in amino acids: CASSYHRTTGSPLHF. The CDR3 coding sequence is TGTGCCAGCAGTTACCATCGGACTACGGGGTCACCCCTCCACTTT. The chain is built from TRBV6-5 and TRBJ1-6; D uncertain. V was cut by 2 bases and J by 10 bases, with 15 bases left in between. The germline gives CDR1 MNHEY, CDR2 SVGAGI. This CDR3 is built from 15 residues.

This chain uses TRBV15 with TRBJ2-3; no clear D. V was clipped by 0 bases and J by 8 bases, with 3 bases between them. The CDR3 loop spans 11 amino acids. The germline V gene has CDR1 LNHNV and CDR2 YYDKDF (reference sequence). CDR3 in DNA: TGTGCCACCAGCAGAGAAGGTACGCAGTATTTT. Its translation is CATSREGTQYF.

A word on this clone: The junction departs from germline at one end; a sequencing error may be responsible. V and J are TRBV6-1 and TRBJ1-3; D might be TRBD1 (5 bases). The CDR3 spans 17 residues. Looked up from germline, CDR1 is MNHNS and CDR2 is SASEGT. The CDR3 sequence: CASNELPQGHSGNTIYF. The CDR3 DNA is TGTGCCAGCAATGAACTACCTCAGGGCCACTCTGGAAACACCATATATTTT.

V is TRBV19 and J is TRBJ2-1; tentative D call: TRBD2 (7 bases). Germline V gene data show CDR1 as LNHDA and CDR2 as SQIVND (reference sequence). The CDR3 totals 14 residues. Trimming removed 5 bases at V and 10 bases at J, with 18 bases between. The DNA of the CDR3 is TGTGCCAGTAGTGCCCCAAGGGGGGGCCTCGAGCAGTTCTTC. Translated: CASSAPRGGLEQFF.

The V gene is TRBV7-2, the J gene TRBJ2-2, with 8 bases lining up with TRBD1. Germline values: CDR1 SGHTA, CDR2 FQGNSA. This CDR3 spans 15 amino acids. The V and J ends lost 3 bases and 6 bases, in that order; junction bases with no gene match: 6. The CDR3: CASSFDRGRAGELFF. DNA for the CDR3: TGTGCCAGCAGCTTCGACAGGGGTCGGGCCGGGGAGCTGTTTTTT.

The rearrangement links TRBV18 to TRBJ2-5; 9 bases agree with TRBD2. V was pared by 6 bases and J by 4 bases, with 9 bases of the junction left unmatched. The CDR3 is 15 residues long. The V gene's germline CDR1 is KGHSH and CDR2 LQKENI. CDR3 sequence reads: CASSPAGGRGETQYF. The CDR3 DNA follows: TGTGCCAGCTCCCCTGCGGGGGGGCGGGGAGAGACCCAGTACTTC.

As concerns this clone: In the same sample, other DNA sequences code for this CDR3. The chain employs TRBV11-2 and TRBJ2-3; D gene unclear. The germline V and J ends were trimmed by 0 bases and 4 bases, with 8 bases remaining between them. The CDR3 has 14 amino acids. CDR1 is SGHAT and CDR2 is FQNNGV in the germline V gene. The CDR3 here is CASSLDRGADTQYF. In DNA form, the CDR3 reads TGTGCCAGCAGCTTAGATCGAGGCGCAGATACGCAGTATTTT.

The V and J genes are TRBV6-5 and TRBJ2-7; 8 bases are a match to TRBD1. The CDR3 has 13 amino acids. The V gene end was trimmed by 5 bases and the J gene end by 5 bases; junction bases not matched to a gene: 5. CDR1 is MNHEY and CDR2 is SVGAGI in the germline V gene. Here the CDR3 reads CASSRTGRHEQYF. CDR3 bases: TGTGCCAGCAGTCGGACAGGGAGGCACGAGCAGTACTTC.

The genes are TRBV7-2 and TRBJ2-2; D may be TRBD1 or TRBD2 (5 bases each). The V and J ends lost 7 bases and 5 bases respectively, with 20 bases between them. CDR1 and CDR2 from the germline V gene are SGHTA and FQGNSA. This CDR3 spans 16 amino acids. This chain's CDR3 is CASKPSGTPRTGELFF. In DNA form, the CDR3 reads TGTGCCAGCAAACCGTCGGGGACCCCCCGGACCGGGGAGCTGTTTTTT.

This clone appeared once. The chain is built from TRBV28 and TRBJ2-7; TRBD1 is a possible D gene (6 bases). V shed 8 bases and J shed 0 bases, with 11 bases lying between them. This CDR3 contains 13 residues. CDR1 MDHEN and CDR2 SYDVKM come from the germline V gene. CDR3 region: CASGGTRSYEQYF. The DNA of the CDR3 is TGTGCCAGCGGTGGGACACGCTCCTACGAGCAGTACTTC.

The J gene is TRBJ2-2, the V gene TRBV5-4; a possible D gene is TRBD1 (6 bases). The CDR3 spans 18 residues. The germline V gene encodes CDR1 SGHNT and CDR2 YYREEE (reference sequence). Trimming cost V 4 bases and J 0 bases, with 19 bases left between them. The CDR3 sequence: CASSMTGQRYTNTGELFF. The CDR3 DNA reads TGTGCCAGCAGCATGACCGGACAGAGATACACGAACACCGGGGAGCTGTTTTTT.

The rearrangement uses TRBV21-1 and TRBJ2-2; TRBD2 was called by the table and not checked on the DNA. TRBV21-1 is assigned pseudogene status. The CDR3 totals 18 residues. CDR3 amino acids: CASSQTFYPLRNTGELFF. The CDR3, as DNA: TGTGCCAGCAGCCAAACTTTCTATCCCTTAAGGAACACCGGGGAGCTGTTTTTT.

V is TRBV5-1 and J is TRBJ2-1; 10 bases map to TRBD2. The germline gives CDR1 SGHRS, CDR2 YFSETQ. The V gene end was trimmed by 5 bases and the J gene end by 2 bases; junction bases not matched to a gene: 4. The length of the CDR3 is 15 residues. CDR3 loop: CASSRTSGPYNEQFF. Written as DNA, the CDR3 is TGCGCCAGCAGTAGGACTAGCGGTCCCTACAATGAGCAGTTCTTC.

The chain is built from TRBV30 and TRBJ1-2, with D perhaps TRBD1 (5 bases). Germline V lookup: CDR1 GTSNPN, CDR2 SVGIG (reference sequence). This CDR3 is 14 amino acids long. The V end lost 0 bases, the J end lost 2 bases, and 10 bases lay between the germline ends. The DNA for the CDR3 is TGTGCCTGGAGTGTACGAAGGGACAACTATGGCTACACCTTC. Protein sequence: CAWSVRRDNYGYTF.

This chain joins TRBV6-5 and TRBJ2-7; possibly TRBD1 or TRBD2 for D (7 bases each). Trimming left V 6 bases short and J 6 bases short, with 18 bases between. Per germline, CDR1 MNHEY and CDR2 SVGAGI. This CDR3 region has 14 residues. This chain's CDR3 is CASRAGGGLGEQYF. In nucleotides, the CDR3 is TGTGCCAGCAGGGCAGGGGGGGGACTCGGCGAGCAGTACTTC.

This clone has only one observation. This chain joins TRBV9 and TRBJ2-2; TRBD1 matches at 7 bases. Germline V lookup: CDR1 SGDLS, CDR2 YYNGEE. After removal of 5 bases from V and 0 bases from J, the junction contained 1 base not matched to a gene. The CDR3 contains 14 residues. CDR3 nucleotide sequence: TGTGCCAGCAGGACAGGGACGAACACCGGGGAGCTGTTTTTT. It encodes CASRTGTNTGELFF.

The chain carries TRBV7-6 and TRBJ2-5; no definite D call. The CDR3 is 14 amino acids. Germline loops: CDR1 SGHVS, CDR2 FNYEAQ. Trimming pared 1 base from V and 5 bases from J, leaving 11 bases between. CDR3: CASSLEAVLETQYF. As DNA, the CDR3 is TGTGCCAGCAGCTTAGAGGCGGTCCTGGAGACCCAGTACTTC.

The V call is TRBV11-2, the J call TRBJ1-3, with D hard to call. The V end was cut by 2 bases, the J end by 4 bases, with 9 bases between. From germline, CDR1 is SGHAT and CDR2 FQNNGV. The CDR3 sequence is 14 residues long. CDR3 protein: CASSLSDTGNTIYF. CDR3 nucleotide sequence: TGTGCCAGCAGCTTAAGCGACACCGGAAACACCATATATTTT.

V gene TRBV19 combines with J gene TRBJ2-7, with 9 bases matching TRBD1. CDR1 is LNHDA and CDR2 is SQIVND in the germline V gene (reference sequence). The trim removed 6 bases at V and 7 bases at J, leaving 10 bases unmatched. This CDR3 is built from 14 residues. CDR3: CASRSPGQGHEQYF. In DNA form, the CDR3 reads TGTGCCAGTAGATCCCCGGGACAGGGACATGAGCAGTACTTC.

This clone was seen only once. This chain connects TRBV5-6 to TRBJ1-6; 9 nucleotides agree with TRBD1. The germline gives CDR1 SGHDT, CDR2 YYEEEE. V gave up 4 bases and J gave up 13 bases; unmatched junction bases: 15. The CDR3 runs to 16 residues. In nucleotides, the CDR3 is TGTGCCAGCAGCCCCCCCCTCGGGGACAGGGTTTCGCCCCTCCACTTT. Translated: CASSPPLGDRVSPLHF.

J is TRBJ1-3 and V is TRBV7-9; 7 bases match TRBD1. V lost 6 bases and J lost 4; bases outside the gene matches: 12. The CDR3 length is 16 residues. Germline CDR1 reads SEHNR; CDR2 reads FQNEAQ (reference sequence). The CDR3 sequence: CASRHTGEPLGNTIYF. CDR3 nucleotide sequence: TGTGCCAGCAGACACACAGGGGAACCTCTAGGAAACACCATATATTTT.

The V and J genes are TRBV4-1 and TRBJ1-3; maybe TRBD1 (5 bases). The CDR3 runs 15 residues. Germline CDR1 reads MGHRA; CDR2 reads YSYEKL. The V end was cut by 4 bases, the J end by 2 bases, with 12 bases between. CDR3 residues: CASSPSGFAGNTIYF. CDR3 sequence (DNA): TGCGCCAGCAGCCCTTCAGGGTTCGCTGGAAACACCATATATTTT.

This chain connects TRBV5-1 to TRBJ2-7; 11 nucleotides align to TRBD1. In germline, CDR1 is SGHRS, CDR2 YFSETQ. The trim removed 4 bases at V and 7 bases at J, leaving 7 bases unmatched. The CDR3 is 14 amino acids. CDR3 in amino acids: CASSPGTGGWEQYF. As DNA, the CDR3 is TGCGCCAGCAGCCCTGGGACAGGGGGATGGGAGCAGTACTTC.

The chain joins TRBV6-6 to TRBJ2-7, with 7 bases aligning to TRBD1. This CDR3 spans 15 amino acids. Germline CDR1 reads MNHNY; CDR2 reads SVGAGI (reference sequence). Losses at the gene ends were 7 bases for V and 2 bases for J; bases not matched to a gene: 11. CDR3 sequence reads: CASTPTGTVTYEQYF. The CDR3 DNA follows: TGTGCCAGCACCCCTACCGGGACAGTCACCTACGAGCAGTACTTC.

The chain has TRBV18 and TRBJ2-4; tentatively, D is TRBD1 or TRBD2 (5 bases each). V was pared by 0 bases and J by 0 bases, with 12 bases between. Germline V gene sequence: CDR1 KGHSH, CDR2 LQKENI. The CDR3 contains 17 residues. CDR3 in amino acids: CASSPPGDRLAKNIQYF. As DNA, the CDR3 is TGTGCCAGCTCACCACCGGGAGACAGACTAGCCAAAAACATTCAGTACTTC. The full variable domain, rest sourced from reference TRBV18 and TRBJ2-4, is NAGVMQNPRHLVRRRGQEARLRCSPMKGHSHVYWYRQLPEEGLKFMVYLQKENIIDESGMPKERFSAEFPKEGPSILRIQQVVRGDSAAYFCASSPPGDRLAKNIQYFGAGTRLSVL.

With respect to this clone: Different DNA sequences within this sample yield the same CDR3. The rearrangement joins TRBV6-1 to TRBJ2-7; D uncertain. Germline loops: CDR1 MNHNS, CDR2 SASEGT. V lost 3 bases and J lost 5, with 5 bases in between. This CDR3 is built from 11 residues. The CDR3 DNA is TGTGCCAGCAGTGAGCTAAACGAGCAGTACTTC. Protein: CASSELNEQYF.

This clone was counted between two and nine times. This CDR3 reads CASSPGAFMNYGYTF. The CDR3 nucleotides read TGTGCCAGCTCACCAGGGGCCTTCATGAACTATGGCTACACCTTC. J is TRBJ1-2 and V is TRBV18; D perhaps matches TRBD1 (5 bases). Germline CDR1 is KGHSH and CDR2 is LQKENI. The ends were cut back, 2 bases at V and 2 bases at J, with 12 bases in the middle. The CDR3 length is 15 residues.

The chain carries TRBV6-6 and TRBJ2-2, with 8 bases matching TRBD2. The length of the CDR3 is 15 residues. Germline CDR1 and CDR2: MNHNY and SVGAGI (reference sequence). V lost 6 bases, J lost 6 bases, and 9 bases stayed unmatched. Here the CDR3 DNA reads TGTGCCAGCAGGCAGAGCGGGAGCGGGCCCGGGGAGCTGTTTTTT. This encodes CASRQSGSGPGELFF.